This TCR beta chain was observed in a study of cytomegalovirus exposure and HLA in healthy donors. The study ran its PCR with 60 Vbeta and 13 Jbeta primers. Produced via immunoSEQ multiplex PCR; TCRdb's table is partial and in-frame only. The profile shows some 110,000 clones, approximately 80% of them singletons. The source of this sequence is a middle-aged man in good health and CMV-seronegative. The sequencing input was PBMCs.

The CDR3 loop reads CASSDRPISYGYTF. CDR3 DNA: TGTGCCAGCAGCGACAGACCGATCTCCTATGGCTACACCTTC. V and J are TRBV5-4 and TRBJ1-2; tentatively, D is TRBD1 (5 bases). CDR1 is SGHNT and CDR2 is YYREEE in the germline V gene (reference sequence). V lost 4 bases to trimming and J lost 4 bases, with 14 bases between them. The CDR3 runs to 14 residues.